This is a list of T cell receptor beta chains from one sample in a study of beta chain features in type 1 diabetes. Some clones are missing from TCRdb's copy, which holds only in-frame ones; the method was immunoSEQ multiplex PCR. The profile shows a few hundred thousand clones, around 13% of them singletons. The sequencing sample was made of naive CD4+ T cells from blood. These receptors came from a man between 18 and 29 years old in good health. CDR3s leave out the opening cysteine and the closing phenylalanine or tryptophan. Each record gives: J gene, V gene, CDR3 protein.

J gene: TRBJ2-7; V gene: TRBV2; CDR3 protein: ASSELREDQEQY
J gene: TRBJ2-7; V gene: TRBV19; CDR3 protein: ASSIGSRSSYEQY
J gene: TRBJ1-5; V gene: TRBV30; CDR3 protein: AWRDWGNQPQH
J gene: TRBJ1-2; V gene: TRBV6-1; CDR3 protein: ASSRGQLPYGYT
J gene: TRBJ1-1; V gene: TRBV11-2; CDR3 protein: ASSPVGTLEAF
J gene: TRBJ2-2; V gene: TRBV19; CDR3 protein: ASSIQGGSTGELF
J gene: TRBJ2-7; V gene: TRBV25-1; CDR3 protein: ASSERDRAHEQY
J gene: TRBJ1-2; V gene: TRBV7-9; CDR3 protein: ASSLVPGRNTGGYT
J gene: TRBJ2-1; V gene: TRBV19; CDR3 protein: ASTGWSYNEQF
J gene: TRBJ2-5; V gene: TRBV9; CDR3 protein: ASSSGQGFGTQY
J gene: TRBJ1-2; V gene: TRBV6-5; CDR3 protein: ASSTEQGYYGYT
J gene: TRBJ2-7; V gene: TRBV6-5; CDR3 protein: ASRVTGDREQY
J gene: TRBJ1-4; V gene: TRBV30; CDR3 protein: AWSEGPTGGFEKLF
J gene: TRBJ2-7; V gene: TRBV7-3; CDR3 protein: ASSLNGRAGYEQY
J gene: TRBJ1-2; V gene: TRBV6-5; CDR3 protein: ASSYGGAGSGYT
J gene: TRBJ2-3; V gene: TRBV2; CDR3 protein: ASGGGADTQY
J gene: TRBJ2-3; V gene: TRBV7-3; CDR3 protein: ASSPRQGIPHTDTQY
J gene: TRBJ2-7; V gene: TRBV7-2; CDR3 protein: ASSPEFGSSYEQY
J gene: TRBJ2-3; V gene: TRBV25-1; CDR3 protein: ASNEWAGGADTQY
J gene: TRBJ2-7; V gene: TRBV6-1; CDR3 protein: ASSVGQGFTYEQY
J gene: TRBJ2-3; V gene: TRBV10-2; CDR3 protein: ASSEWAGRSTDTQY
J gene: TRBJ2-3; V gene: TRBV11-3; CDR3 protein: ASSPGLAGDGDTQY